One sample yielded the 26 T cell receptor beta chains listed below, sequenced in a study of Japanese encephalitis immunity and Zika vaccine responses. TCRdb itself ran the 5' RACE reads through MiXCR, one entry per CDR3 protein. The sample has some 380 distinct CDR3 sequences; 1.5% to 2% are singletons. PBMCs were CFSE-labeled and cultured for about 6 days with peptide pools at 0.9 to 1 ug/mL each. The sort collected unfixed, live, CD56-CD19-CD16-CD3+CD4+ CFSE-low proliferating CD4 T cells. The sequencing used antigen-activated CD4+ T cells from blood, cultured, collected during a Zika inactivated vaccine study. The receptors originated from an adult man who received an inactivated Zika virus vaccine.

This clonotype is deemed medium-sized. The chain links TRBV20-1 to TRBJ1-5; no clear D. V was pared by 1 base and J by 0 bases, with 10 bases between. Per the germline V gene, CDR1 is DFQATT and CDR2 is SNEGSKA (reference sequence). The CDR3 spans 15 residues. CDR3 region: CSARAAANSNQPQHF. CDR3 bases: TGCAGTGCTAGAGCCGCTGCAAATAGCAATCAGCCCCAGCATTTT.

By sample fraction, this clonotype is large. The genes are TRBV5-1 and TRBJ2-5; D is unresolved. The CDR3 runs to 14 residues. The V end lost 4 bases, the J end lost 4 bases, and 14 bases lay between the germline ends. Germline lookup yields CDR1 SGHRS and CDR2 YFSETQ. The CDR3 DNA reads TGCGCCAGCAGCCCTGGTTTCAGGTTAGAGACCCAGTACTTC. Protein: CASSPGFRLETQYF.

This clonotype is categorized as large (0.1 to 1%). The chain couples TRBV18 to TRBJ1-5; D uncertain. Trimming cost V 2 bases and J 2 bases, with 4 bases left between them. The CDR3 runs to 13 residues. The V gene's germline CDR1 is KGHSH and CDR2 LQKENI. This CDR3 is CASSPGGNQPQHF. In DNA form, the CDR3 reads TGTGCCAGCTCACCAGGGGGCAATCAGCCCCAGCATTTT.

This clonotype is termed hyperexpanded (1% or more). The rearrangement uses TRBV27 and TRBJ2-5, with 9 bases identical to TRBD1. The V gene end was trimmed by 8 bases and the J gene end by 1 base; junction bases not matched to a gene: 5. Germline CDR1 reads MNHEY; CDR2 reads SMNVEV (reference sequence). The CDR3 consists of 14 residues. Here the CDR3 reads CASRDRDTQETQYF. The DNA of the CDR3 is TGTGCCAGCCGGGACAGGGACACCCAAGAGACCCAGTACTTC.

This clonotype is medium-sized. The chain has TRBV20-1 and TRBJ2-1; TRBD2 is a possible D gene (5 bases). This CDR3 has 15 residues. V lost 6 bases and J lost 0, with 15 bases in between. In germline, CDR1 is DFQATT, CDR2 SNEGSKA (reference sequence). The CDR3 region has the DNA TGCAGTGCAGTCCCCGGGGAGAGCTCCTACAATGAGCAGTTCTTC. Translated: CSAVPGESSYNEQFF.

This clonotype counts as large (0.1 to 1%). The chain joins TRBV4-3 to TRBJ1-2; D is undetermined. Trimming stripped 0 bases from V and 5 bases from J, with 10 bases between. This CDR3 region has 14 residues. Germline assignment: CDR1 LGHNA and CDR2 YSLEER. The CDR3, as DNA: TGCGCCAGCAGCCAAGACGCAACCCTGTATGGCTACACCTTC. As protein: CASSQDATLYGYTF.

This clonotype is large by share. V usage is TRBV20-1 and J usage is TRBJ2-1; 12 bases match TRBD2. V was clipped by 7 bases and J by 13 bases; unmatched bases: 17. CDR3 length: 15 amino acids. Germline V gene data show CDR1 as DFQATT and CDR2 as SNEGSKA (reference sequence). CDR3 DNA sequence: TGCAGTGGGAAAGGCTTGACTAGCGGGAGTGAAGCCCAGTTCTTC. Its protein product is CSGKGLTSGSEAQFF.

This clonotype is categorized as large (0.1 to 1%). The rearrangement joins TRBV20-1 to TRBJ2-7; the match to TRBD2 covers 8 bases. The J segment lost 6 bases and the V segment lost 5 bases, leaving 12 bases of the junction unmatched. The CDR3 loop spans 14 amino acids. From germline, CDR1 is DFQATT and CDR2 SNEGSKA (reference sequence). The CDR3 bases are TGCAGTGCTCGGAAGGGGGGCAGCGGGGGCGAGCAGTACTTC. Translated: CSARKGGSGGEQYF.

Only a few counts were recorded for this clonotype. The CDR3 nucleotides are TGTGCCAGCAGTTACGGGGTAGGCAATCAGCCCCAGCATTTT. This codes for CASSYGVGNQPQHF. The V call is TRBV6-5, the J call TRBJ1-5; no reliable D call. Trimming removed 2 bases from V and 2 bases from J, with 7 bases in between. Germline-derived CDR1 and CDR2 are MNHEY and SVGAGI. The CDR3 extends over 14 amino acids.

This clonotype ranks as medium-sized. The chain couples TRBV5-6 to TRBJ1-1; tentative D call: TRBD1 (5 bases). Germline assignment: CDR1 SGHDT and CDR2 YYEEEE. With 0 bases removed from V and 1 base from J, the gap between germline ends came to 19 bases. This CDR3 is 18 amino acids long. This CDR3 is CASSLGETRRGRNTEAFF. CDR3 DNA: TGTGCCAGCAGCTTGGGGGAGACACGTCGGGGCAGGAACACTGAAGCTTTCTTT.

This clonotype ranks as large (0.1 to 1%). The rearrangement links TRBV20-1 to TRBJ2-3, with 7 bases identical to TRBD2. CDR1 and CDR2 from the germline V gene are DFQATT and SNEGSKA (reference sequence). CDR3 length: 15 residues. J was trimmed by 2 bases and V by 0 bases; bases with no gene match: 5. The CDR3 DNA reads TGCAGTGCTAGAGAGATCGGGGGGTCCACAGATACGCAGTATTTT. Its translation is CSAREIGGSTDTQYF.

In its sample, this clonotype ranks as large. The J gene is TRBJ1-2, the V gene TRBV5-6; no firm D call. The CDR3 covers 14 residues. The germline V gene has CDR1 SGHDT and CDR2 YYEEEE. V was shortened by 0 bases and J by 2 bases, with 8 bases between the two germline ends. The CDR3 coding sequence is TGTGCCAGCAGCTTGGGGCCGAGCAACTATGGCTACACCTTC. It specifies CASSLGPSNYGYTF.

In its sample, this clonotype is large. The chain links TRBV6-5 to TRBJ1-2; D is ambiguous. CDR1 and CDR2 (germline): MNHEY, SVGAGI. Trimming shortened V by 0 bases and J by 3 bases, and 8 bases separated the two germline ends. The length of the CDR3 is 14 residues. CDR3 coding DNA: TGTGCCAGCAGTTACTCGAAAAGCGACTATGGCTACACCTTC. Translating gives CASSYSKSDYGYTF.

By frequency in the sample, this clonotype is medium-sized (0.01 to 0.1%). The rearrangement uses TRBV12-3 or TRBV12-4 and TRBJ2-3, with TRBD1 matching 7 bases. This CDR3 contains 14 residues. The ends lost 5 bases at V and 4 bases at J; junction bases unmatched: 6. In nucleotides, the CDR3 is TGTGCCAGCAGTATCACAGGGGACCCAGATACGCAGTATTTT. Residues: CASSITGDPDTQYF.

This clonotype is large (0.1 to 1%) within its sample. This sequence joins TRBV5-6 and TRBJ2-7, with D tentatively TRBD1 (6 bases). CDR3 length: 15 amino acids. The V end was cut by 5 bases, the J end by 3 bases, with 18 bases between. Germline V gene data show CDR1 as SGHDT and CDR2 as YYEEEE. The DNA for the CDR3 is TGTGCCAGCAGTTCATCACGGACAGTCTACTACGAGCAGTACTTC. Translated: CASSSSRTVYYEQYF.

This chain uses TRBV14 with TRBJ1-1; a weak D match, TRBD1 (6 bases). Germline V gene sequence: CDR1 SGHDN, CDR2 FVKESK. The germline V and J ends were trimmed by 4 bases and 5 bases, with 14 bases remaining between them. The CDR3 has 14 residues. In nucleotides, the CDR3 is TGTGCCAGCAGCCGGGAGTGGGGGCGGACTGAAGCTTTCTTT. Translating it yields CASSREWGRTEAFF.

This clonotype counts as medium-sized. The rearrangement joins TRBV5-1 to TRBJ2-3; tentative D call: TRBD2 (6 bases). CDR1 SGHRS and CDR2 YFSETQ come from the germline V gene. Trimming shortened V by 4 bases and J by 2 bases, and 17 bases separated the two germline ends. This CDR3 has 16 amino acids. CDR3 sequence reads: CASSPLPGVFTDTQYF. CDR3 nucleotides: TGCGCCAGCAGCCCCCTCCCGGGGGTCTTCACAGATACGCAGTATTTT.

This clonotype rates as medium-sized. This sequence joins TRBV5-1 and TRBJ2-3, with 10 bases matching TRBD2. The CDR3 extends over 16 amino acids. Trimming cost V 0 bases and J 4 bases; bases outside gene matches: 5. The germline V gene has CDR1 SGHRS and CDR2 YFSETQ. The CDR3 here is CASSLAAGGQSDTQYF. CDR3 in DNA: TGCGCCAGCAGCTTGGCAGCGGGGGGGCAGTCAGATACGCAGTATTTT.

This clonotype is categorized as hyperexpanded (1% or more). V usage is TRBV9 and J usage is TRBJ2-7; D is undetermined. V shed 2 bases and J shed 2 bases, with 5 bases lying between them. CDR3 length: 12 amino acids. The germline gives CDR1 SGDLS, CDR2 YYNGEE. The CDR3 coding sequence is TGTGCCAGCAGCGTCACCCCCTACGAGCAGTACTTC. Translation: CASSVTPYEQYF.

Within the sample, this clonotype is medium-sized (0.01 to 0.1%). The CDR3 is CASSEAGAGAFF. As DNA, the CDR3 is TGTGCCAGCAGTGAAGCAGGGGCAGGAGCTTTCTTT. This sequence joins TRBV6-1 and TRBJ1-1; a weak D match, TRBD1 (5 bases). Germline V CDR1 and CDR2: MNHNS, SASEGT. Trimming pared 0 bases from V and 10 bases from J, leaving 9 bases between. This CDR3 region has 12 residues.

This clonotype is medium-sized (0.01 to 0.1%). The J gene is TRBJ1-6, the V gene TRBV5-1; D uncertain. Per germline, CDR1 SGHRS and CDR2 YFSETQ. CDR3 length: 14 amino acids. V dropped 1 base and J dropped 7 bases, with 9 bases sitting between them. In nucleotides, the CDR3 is TGCGCCAGCAGCTTGTCTACGGGGAATTCACCCCTCCACTTT. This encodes CASSLSTGNSPLHF.

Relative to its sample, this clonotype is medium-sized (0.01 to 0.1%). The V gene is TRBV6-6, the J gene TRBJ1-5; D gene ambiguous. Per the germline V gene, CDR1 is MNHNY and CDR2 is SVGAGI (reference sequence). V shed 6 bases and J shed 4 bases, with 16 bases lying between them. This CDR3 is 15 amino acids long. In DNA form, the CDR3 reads TGTGCCAGCAGCTTACTAGGGCAGAAAAATCAGCCCCAGCATTTT. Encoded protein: CASSLLGQKNQPQHF.

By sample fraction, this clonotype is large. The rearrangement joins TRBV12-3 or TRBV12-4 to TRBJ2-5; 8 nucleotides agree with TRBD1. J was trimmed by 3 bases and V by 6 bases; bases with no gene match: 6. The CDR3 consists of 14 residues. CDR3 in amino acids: CASSQGATKETQYF. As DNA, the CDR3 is TGTGCCAGCAGCCAGGGGGCCACTAAAGAGACCCAGTACTTC.

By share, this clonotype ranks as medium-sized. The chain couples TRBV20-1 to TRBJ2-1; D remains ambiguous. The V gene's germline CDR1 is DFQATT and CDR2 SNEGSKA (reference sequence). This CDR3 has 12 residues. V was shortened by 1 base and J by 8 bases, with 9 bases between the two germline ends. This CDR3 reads CSARVLADEQFF. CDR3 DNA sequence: TGCAGTGCTAGAGTTCTCGCCGATGAGCAGTTCTTC.

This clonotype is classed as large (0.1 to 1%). The CDR3, as DNA: TGCAGCGTTCTAAGGCCTAACCAAGAGACCCAGTACTTC. As protein: CSVLRPNQETQYF. The rearrangement uses TRBV29-1 and TRBJ2-5; no firm D call. V lost 5 bases and J 0 bases, leaving 10 bases between the germline ends. The CDR3 length is 13 residues. Germline V CDR1 and CDR2: SQVTM, ANQGSEA.

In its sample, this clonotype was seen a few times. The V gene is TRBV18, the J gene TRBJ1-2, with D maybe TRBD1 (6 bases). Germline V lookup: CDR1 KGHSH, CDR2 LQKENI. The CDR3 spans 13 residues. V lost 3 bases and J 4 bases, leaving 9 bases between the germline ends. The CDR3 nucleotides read TGTGCCAGCTCACCTAGGACAGTCTATGGCTACACCTTC. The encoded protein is CASSPRTVYGYTF.